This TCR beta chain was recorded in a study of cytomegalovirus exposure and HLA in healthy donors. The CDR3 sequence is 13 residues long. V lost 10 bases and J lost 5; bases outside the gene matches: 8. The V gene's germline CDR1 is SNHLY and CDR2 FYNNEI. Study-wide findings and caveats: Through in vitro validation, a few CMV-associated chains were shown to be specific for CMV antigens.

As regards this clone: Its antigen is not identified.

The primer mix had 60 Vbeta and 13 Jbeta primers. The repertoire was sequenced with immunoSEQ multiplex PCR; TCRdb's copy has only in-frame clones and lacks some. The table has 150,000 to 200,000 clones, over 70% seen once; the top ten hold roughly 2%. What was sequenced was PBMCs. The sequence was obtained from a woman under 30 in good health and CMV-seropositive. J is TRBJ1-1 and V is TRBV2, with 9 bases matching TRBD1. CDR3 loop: CATLPDRGTEAFF. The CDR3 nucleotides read TGTGCCACCCTCCCGGACAGGGGAACTGAAGCTTTCTTT.